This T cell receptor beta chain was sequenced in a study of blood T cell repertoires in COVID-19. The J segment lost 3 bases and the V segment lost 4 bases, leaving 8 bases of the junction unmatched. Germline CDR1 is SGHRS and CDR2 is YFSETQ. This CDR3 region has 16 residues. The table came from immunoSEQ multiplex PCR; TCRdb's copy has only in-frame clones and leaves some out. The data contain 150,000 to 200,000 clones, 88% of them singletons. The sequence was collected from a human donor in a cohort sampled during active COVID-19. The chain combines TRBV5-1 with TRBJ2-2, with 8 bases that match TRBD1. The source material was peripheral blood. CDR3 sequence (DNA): TGCGCCAGCAGCCCCAGTCCGACAGGGGACACCGGGGAGCTGTTTTTT. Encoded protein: CASSPSPTGDTGELFF.